This T cell receptor (beta chain) was recovered during a study of T cell responses to AZD1222 COVID-19 vaccine (TCRdb year 2021). As for the study more broadly: Because spike-specific TCR depth and breadth did not differ between the two schedules, AZD1222 recipients who got a second dose at roughly 4 weeks were pooled with those who got a second dose at roughly 12 weeks. Trial participants were enrolled by age into 18-55, 56-69 and 70-plus year subgroups, with around 150, 28 and 57 TCR-sequenced participants respectively. TCR sequencing was performed for approximately 240 trial participants, of whom about 200 were given two doses of AZD1222 and some 25 were given two doses of MenACWY control vaccine. On the study overall, not on this receptor specifically: Participants were mostly white British and included more females than males, and it was suggested by the authors that clonal diversity may have been underestimated. Conclusions about previously exposed vaccinees are limited, since just a handful of AZD1222 recipients were seropositive for SARS-CoV-2 at baseline. After two AZD1222 doses, spike-specific TCR breadth and depth were significantly higher than at day 0 and than in MenACWY recipients. Reportedly, close to half of the unique spike-specific TCRs recognized epitopes lying outside the regions that are mutated in the B.1.351 and B.1.1.7 variants. Because no day 14 peak-response samples were available, repertoires were characterized only after the peak T cell response. The whole spike protein was spanned by vaccine-associated CD4 TCRs, and dominant responses were seen in regions 160-218 and 743-854. The 56-69-year group was small, and its depth increase did not reach significance, likely because of low power.

Measured from the cysteine to the phenylalanine, the CDR3 is 14 residues long. Here the CDR3 DNA is all that survives: 42 bases in frame from base 1. CDR1 and CDR2 were assigned from the germline V gene (reference sequence) as LGHDT and YNNKEL. The junction carries 9 bases between V and J, which are trimmed by 0 bases and 4 bases respectively. Comments on this clone: Its binding antigen is unknown. Base qualities are not recorded, but no much larger clone differs from it by a single base.

The CDR3 regions of human TCRbeta chains were subjected to immunosequencing. The authors' analysis ran thus. TCRs in the repertoires were compared against a reference library of SARS-CoV-2-specific TCRs that had been generated with the MIRA antigen-specificity platform. Breadth was defined as the fraction of unique TCRs that were SARS-CoV-2-associated, and depth was defined as the fraction of total T cells that were SARS-CoV-2-associated. Using the MIRA data, each spike-specific TCR was mapped to the spike region that the TCR reacts to and placed in a CD4 or CD8 class. Log10-transformed breadth and depth values were compared by one-way ANOVA with Sidak's multiple comparisons tests. The clones in this table, taken by TCRdb from immuneACCESS, are in-frame only. Not every clone is retained; where verified, under half of the shortfall comes from an unresolved V gene, and the cause of the rest is unknown. D and trimming come from the DNA, and the V and J calls and clone size come from that table. This sample comprises about 120,000 clones, around 86% of them detected only once. The top ten constitute about 1.2% of the sample.

The time point label corresponds to: baseline before first vaccination. Samples from vaccinated people were obtained from the UK trials COV001 and COV002, which included a single-blind randomized controlled phase 2/3 trial of AZD1222 (ChAdOx1 nCoV-19) in healthy adults. For TCRbeta chain sequencing, PBMC samples from trial participants were taken at day 0 and at day 28 after the second dose. This receptor was identified in an adult in good health. The specimen was peripheral blood, collected on day 0 of AZD1222 vaccination. The chain is encoded by TRBV3-1 (or the pseudogene TRBV3-2) joined to TRBJ2-5; no D segment can be confidently identified. At the DNA level, the sequence is TGTGCCAGCAGCCAAGATGAGGCCAGAGAGACCCAGTACTTC. Translated, it gives CASSQDEARETQYF.